This T cell receptor beta chain originates from a study of T cells of healthy individuals. This clonotype came up a few times. A single record per CDR3 protein comes from TCRdb applying MiXCR to the 5' RACE reads. The repertoire holds about 96,000 distinct CDR3 sequences, with 15% to 20% as singletons. The CDR3 has 15 residues. CDR1 and CDR2 (germline): LGHDT, YNNKEL (reference sequence). V was pared by 7 bases and J by 0 bases, with 7 bases of the junction left unmatched. The rearrangement links TRBV3-1 to TRBJ2-3; 7 bases are shared with TRBD1. The TCR sequence derives from a human donor in good health. Here the CDR3 DNA reads TGTGCCAGCAACACAAGGGACAGTAGCACAGATACGCAGTATTTT. This encodes CASNTRDSSTDTQYF.